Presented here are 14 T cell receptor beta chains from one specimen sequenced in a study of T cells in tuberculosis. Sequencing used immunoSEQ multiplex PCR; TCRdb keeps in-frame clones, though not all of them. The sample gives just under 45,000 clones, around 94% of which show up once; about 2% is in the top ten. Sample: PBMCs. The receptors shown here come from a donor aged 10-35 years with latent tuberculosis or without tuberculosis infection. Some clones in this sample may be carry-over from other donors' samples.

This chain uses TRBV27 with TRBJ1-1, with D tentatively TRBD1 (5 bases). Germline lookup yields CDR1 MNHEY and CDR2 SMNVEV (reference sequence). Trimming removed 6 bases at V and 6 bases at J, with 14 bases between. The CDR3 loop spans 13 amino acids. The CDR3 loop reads CASSVGQRAEAFF. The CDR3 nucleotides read TGTGCCAGCAGCGTCGGACAAAGAGCTGAAGCTTTCTTT.

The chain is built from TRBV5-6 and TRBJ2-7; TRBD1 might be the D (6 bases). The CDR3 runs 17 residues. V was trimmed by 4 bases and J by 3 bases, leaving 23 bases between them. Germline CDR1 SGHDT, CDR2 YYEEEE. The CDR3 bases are TGTGCCAGCAGCCAGTTTGTGCGCCAGAGGGGGATCTACGAGCAGTACTTC. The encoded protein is CASSQFVRQRGIYEQYF.

CDR3 residues: CASSLAGFYEQYF. The CDR3 coding sequence is TGTGCCAGCAGCTTGGCCGGGTTCTACGAGCAGTACTTC. The chain recombines TRBV5-6 with TRBJ2-7, with D uncertain. Germline V gene lookup returns CDR1 SGHDT and CDR2 YYEEEE. The CDR3 consists of 13 residues. Trimming took 0 bases from V and 3 from J, leaving 7 bases between them.

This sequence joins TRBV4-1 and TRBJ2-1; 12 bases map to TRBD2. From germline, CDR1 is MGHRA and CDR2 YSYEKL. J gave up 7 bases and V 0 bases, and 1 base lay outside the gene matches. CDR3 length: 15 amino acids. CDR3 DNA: TGCGCCAGCAGCCAAGAGGGGACTAGCGGGAATGAGCAGTTCTTC. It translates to CASSQEGTSGNEQFF.

The CDR3 DNA follows: TGTGCCAGCAGCCTCCCGGGACAGCTGAACACTGAAGCTTTCTTT. It is translated as CASSLPGQLNTEAFF. This rearrangement joins TRBV5-4 to TRBJ1-1; 7 bases agree with TRBD1. This CDR3 region has 15 residues. Germline CDR1 SGHNT, CDR2 YYREEE (reference sequence). With V trimmed by 4 bases and J by 0 bases, 6 bases remained unmatched.

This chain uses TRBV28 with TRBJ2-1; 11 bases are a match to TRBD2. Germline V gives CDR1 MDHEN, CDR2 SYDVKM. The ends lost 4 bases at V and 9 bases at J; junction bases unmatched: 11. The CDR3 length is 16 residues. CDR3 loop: CASSSLTSGIRAEQFF. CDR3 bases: TGTGCCAGCAGTTCCCTGACTAGCGGGATCCGGGCTGAGCAGTTCTTC.

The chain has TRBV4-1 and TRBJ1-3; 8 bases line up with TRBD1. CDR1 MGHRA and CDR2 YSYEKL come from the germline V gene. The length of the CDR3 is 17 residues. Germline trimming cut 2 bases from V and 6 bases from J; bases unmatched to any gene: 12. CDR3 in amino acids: CASSQHRFGQGQNTIYF. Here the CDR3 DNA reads TGCGCCAGCAGCCAACACCGTTTTGGACAGGGCCAAAACACCATATATTTT.

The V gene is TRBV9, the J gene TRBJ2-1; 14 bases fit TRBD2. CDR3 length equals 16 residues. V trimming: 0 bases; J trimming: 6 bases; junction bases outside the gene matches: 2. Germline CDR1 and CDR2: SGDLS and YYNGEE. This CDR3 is CASSVVGLAGVNEQFF. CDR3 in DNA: TGTGCCAGCAGCGTAGTGGGACTAGCGGGAGTCAATGAGCAGTTCTTC. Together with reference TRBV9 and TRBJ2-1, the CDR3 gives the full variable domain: DSGVTQTPKHLITATGQRVTLRCSPRSGDLSVYWYQQSLDQGLQFLIQYYNGEERAKGNILERFSAQQFPDLHSELNLSSLELGDSALYFCASSVVGLAGVNEQFFGPGTRLTVL.

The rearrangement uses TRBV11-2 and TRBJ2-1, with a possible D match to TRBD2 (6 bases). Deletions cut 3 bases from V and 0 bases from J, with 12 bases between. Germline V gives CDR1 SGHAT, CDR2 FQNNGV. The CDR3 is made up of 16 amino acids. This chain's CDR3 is CASSFTAGSSYNEQFF. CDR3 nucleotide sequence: TGTGCCAGCAGCTTCACGGCGGGGAGCTCCTACAATGAGCAGTTCTTC.

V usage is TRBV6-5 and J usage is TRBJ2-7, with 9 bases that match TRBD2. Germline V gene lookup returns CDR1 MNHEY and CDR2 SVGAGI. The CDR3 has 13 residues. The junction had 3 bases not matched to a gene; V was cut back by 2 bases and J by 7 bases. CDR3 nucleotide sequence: TGTGCCAGCAGTTACAGGCTAGCGGGGGAGCAGTACTTC. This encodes CASSYRLAGEQYF.

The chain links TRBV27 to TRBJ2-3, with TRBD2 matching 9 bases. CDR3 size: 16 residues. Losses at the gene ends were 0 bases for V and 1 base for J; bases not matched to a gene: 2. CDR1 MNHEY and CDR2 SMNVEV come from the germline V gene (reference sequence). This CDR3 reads CASSLSVAGGTDTQYF. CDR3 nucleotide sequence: TGTGCCAGCAGTTTATCAGTAGCGGGAGGCACAGATACGCAGTATTTT.

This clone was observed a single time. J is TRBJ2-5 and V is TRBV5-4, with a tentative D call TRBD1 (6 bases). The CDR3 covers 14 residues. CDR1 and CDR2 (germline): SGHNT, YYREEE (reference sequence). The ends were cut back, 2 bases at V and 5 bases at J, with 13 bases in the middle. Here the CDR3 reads CASSFRDKGETQYF. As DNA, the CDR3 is TGTGCCAGCAGCTTTCGGGACAAGGGCGAGACCCAGTACTTC.

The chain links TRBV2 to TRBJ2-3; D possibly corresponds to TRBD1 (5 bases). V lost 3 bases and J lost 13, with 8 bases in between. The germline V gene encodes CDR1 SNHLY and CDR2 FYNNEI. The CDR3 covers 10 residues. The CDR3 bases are TGTGCCAGCAGTGACAGGGTGGAGTATTTT. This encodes CASSDRVEYF.

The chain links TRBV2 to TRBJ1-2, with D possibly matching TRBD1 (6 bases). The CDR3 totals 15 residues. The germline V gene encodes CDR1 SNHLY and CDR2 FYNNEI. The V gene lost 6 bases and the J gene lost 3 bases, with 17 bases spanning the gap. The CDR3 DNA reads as TGTGCCAGCAGCCAAGGTCTGACAGGTCACTATGGCTACACCTTC. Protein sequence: CASSQGLTGHYGYTF.